This T cell receptor (beta chain) was identified in a study of shared clonotypes between healthy human individuals. Details on this clone: Its specificity is unknown.

The assay was immunoSEQ multiplex PCR, and TCRdb's table has in-frame clones only and misses some. The sample contains about 2.3 million clones, approximately 95% of which appear only once. Findings and caveats of the study: Generally, estimated richness proved larger in naive subsets than it did in memory subsets.

The ends lost 0 bases at V and 4 bases at J; junction bases unmatched: 5. The germline V gene encodes CDR1 SGHNT and CDR2 YYREEE (reference sequence). The CDR3 length is 15 residues. Sequenced: naive CD4+ T cells from PBMCs. The subset denotes: CD45RA+ positively selected. V gene TRBV5-4 combines with J gene TRBJ1-1; 8 nucleotides agree with TRBD1. The receptor was isolated from a man aged 18 to 30 in good health. Some clones in this sample may be carry-over from other donors' samples. CDR3 loop: CASSLATQGGTEAFF. DNA for the CDR3: TGTGCCAGCAGCTTGGCCACACAGGGGGGCACTGAAGCTTTCTTT. The full variable domain, its missing parts supplied by reference TRBV5-4 and TRBJ1-1, is ETGVTQSPTHLIKTRGQQVTLRCSSQSGHNTVSWYQQALGQGPQFIFQYYREEENGRGNFPPRFSGLQFPNYSSELNVNALELDDSALYLCASSLATQGGTEAFFGQGTRLTVV.